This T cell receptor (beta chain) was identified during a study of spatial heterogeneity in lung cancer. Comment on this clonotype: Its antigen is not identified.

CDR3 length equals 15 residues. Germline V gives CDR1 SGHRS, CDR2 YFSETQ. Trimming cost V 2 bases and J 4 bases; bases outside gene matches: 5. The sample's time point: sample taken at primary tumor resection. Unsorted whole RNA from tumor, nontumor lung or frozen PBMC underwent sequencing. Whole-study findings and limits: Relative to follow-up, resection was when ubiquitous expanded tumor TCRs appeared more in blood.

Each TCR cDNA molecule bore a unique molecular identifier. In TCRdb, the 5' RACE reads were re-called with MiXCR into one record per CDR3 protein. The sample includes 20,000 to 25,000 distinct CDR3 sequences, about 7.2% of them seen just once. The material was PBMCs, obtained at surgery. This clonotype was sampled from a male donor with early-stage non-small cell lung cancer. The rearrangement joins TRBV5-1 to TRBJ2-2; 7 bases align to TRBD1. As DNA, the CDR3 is TGCGCCAGCAGCTTAACAACAGGGGTCACCGGGGAGCTGTTTTTT. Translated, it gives CASSLTTGVTGELFF.